Below, 14 T cell receptor beta chains from the same sample are listed, as sequenced in a study of blood T cell repertoires in COVID-19. Libraries were prepared by immunoSEQ multiplex PCR; TCRdb keeps only in-frame clonotypes and omits some of them. This sample has roughly 46,000 clones, with around 86% found just once. The specimen sequenced was PBMCs or T cells enriched from blood (not recorded which). The receptor set was obtained from a woman between 45 and 65 years old who had recovered from COVID-19.

This chain joins TRBV5-1 and TRBJ2-1, with TRBD1 as a possible D gene (5 bases). V was clipped by 0 bases and J by 2 bases, with 6 bases between them. CDR1 and CDR2 from the germline V gene are SGHRS and YFSETQ. This CDR3 spans 14 amino acids. The CDR3 bases are TGCGCCAGCAGCTTGGAGGACACCTACAATGAGCAGTTCTTC. Amino acid sequence: CASSLEDTYNEQFF.

By share, this clone ranks as medium-sized. This rearrangement joins TRBV4-2 to TRBJ2-1; perhaps TRBD1 as D (7 bases). V was pared by 1 base and J by 3 bases, with 10 bases between. This CDR3 is 15 amino acids long. Per germline, CDR1 LGHNA and CDR2 YNFKEQ. CDR3 residues: CASSQARGDYNEQFF. CDR3 bases: TGTGCCAGCAGCCAAGCCAGGGGGGACTACAATGAGCAGTTCTTC.

The chain joins TRBV7-2 to TRBJ2-2, with D possibly TRBD1 on 6 matching bases. The V and J ends lost 4 bases and 5 bases respectively, with 11 bases between them. This CDR3 has 14 residues. Germline CDR1 reads SGHTA; CDR2 reads FQGNSA. The CDR3 sequence: CASSSQGGTGELFF. For the CDR3, the DNA is TGTGCCAGCAGCTCACAGGGCGGGACCGGGGAGCTGTTTTTT.

V is TRBV19 and J is TRBJ1-1; no clear D gene. V lost 5 bases, J lost 1 base, and 17 bases lay in between. The CDR3 runs to 16 residues. The germline CDR1 and CDR2 sequences are LNHDA and SQIVND (reference sequence). CDR3 loop: CASSRLFGSENTEAFF. CDR3 nucleotides: TGTGCCAGTAGTCGCCTTTTTGGCAGCGAGAACACTGAAGCTTTCTTT. Looking up the rest from reference TRBV19 and TRBJ1-1 gives the full variable domain: DGGITQSPKYLFRKEGQNVTLSCEQNLNHDAMYWYRQDPGQGLRLIYYSQIVNDFQKGDIAEGYSVSREKKESFPLTVTSAQKNPTAFYLCASSRLFGSENTEAFFGQGTRLTVV.

This rearrangement joins TRBV6-1 to TRBJ1-6; weak D call: TRBD1 (5 bases). The CDR3 has 16 amino acids. V lost 0 bases and J 7 bases, leaving 13 bases between the germline ends. Germline loops: CDR1 MNHNS, CDR2 SASEGT. Here the CDR3 DNA reads TGTGCCAGCAGTGAAGCAAGGAGACAGACAAATTCACCCCTCCACTTT. It codes for CASSEARRQTNSPLHF.

The V call is TRBV19, the J call TRBJ1-6; tentatively, D is TRBD1 (6 bases). With 5 bases removed from V and 5 bases from J, the gap between germline ends came to 22 bases. CDR1 is LNHDA, CDR2 SQIVND, per germline (reference sequence). This CDR3 region has 18 residues. CDR3 protein: CASSFDRPNPPHNSPLHF. CDR3 bases: TGTGCCAGTAGTTTTGACAGGCCAAATCCGCCGCATAATTCACCCCTCCACTTT.

This chain connects TRBV5-1 to TRBJ2-2, with 10 nucleotides matching TRBD1. The V and J ends lost 1 base and 9 bases, in that order; junction bases with no gene match: 15. Germline loops: CDR1 SGHRS, CDR2 YFSETQ. This CDR3 spans 18 amino acids. The CDR3 region has the DNA TGCGCCAGCAGCTTGACCCCCCCCGGGACAGGGGTCTTGAGGGAGCTGTTTTTT. This gives the protein CASSLTPPGTGVLRELFF. The full variable domain, completed using reference TRBV5-1 and TRBJ2-2, is KAGVTQTPRYLIKTRGQQVTLSCSPISGHRSVSWYQQTPGQGLQFLFEYFSETQRNKGNFPGRFSGRQFSNSRSEMNVSTLELGDSALYLCASSLTPPGTGVLRELFFGEGSRLTVL.

The J gene is TRBJ1-5, the V gene TRBV24-1; D not resolved. The CDR3 has 14 residues. V was trimmed by 2 bases and J by 0 bases, leaving 4 bases between them. The germline gives CDR1 KGHDR, CDR2 SFDVKD. DNA for the CDR3: TGTGCCACCAGTGATTATAATAGCAATCAGCCCCAGCATTTT. The encoded protein is CATSDYNSNQPQHF.

The chain employs TRBV9 and TRBJ2-1; D might be TRBD1 (6 bases). Germline values: CDR1 SGDLS, CDR2 YYNGEE. The CDR3 is made up of 16 amino acids. Deletions cut 0 bases from V and 4 bases from J, with 14 bases between. For the CDR3, the DNA is TGTGCCAGCAGCGTAGTCGCCGCGGACAGATACAATGAGCAGTTCTTC. This translates into CASSVVAADRYNEQFF. Combining the CDR3 with reference TRBV9 and TRBJ2-1 gives the whole variable domain DSGVTQTPKHLITATGQRVTLRCSPRSGDLSVYWYQQSLDQGLQFLIQYYNGEERAKGNILERFSAQQFPDLHSELNLSSLELGDSALYFCASSVVAADRYNEQFFGPGTRLTVL.

This clone was counted a single time. V gene TRBV28 combines with J gene TRBJ1-6; 7 nucleotides align to TRBD1. Germline V CDR1 and CDR2: MDHEN, SYDVKM. Trimming cost V 3 bases and J 1 base; bases outside gene matches: 3. This CDR3 spans 16 amino acids. The CDR3 loop is CASSFQGDSYNSPLHF. Written as DNA, the CDR3 is TGTGCCAGCAGTTTTCAGGGGGATTCCTATAATTCACCCCTCCACTTT. Based on the CDR3 plus reference TRBV28 and TRBJ1-6, the full variable domain is DVKVTQSSRYLVKRTGEKVFLECVQDMDHENMFWYRQDPGLGLRLIYFSYDVKMKEKGDIPEGYSVSREKKERFSLILESASTNQTSMYLCASSFQGDSYNSPLHFGNGTRLTVT.

The rearrangement uses TRBV18 and TRBJ1-1, with unresolved D. CDR3 length: 15 residues. The V gene's germline CDR1 is KGHSH and CDR2 LQKENI. The V end was cut by 8 bases, the J end by 1 base, with 17 bases between. The CDR3 DNA reads TGTGCCAGCCTAAGTCCAAATTTAGCGAACACTGAAGCTTTCTTT. Amino acid sequence: CASLSPNLANTEAFF. Drawing the rest from reference TRBV18 and TRBJ1-1, the complete variable domain is NAGVMQNPRHLVRRRGQEARLRCSPMKGHSHVYWYRQLPEEGLKFMVYLQKENIIDESGMPKERFSAEFPKEGPSILRIQQVVRGDSAAYFCASLSPNLANTEAFFGQGTRLTVV.

In DNA, the CDR3 is TGTGCCAGCAGCCGTACGAAGCGGGGGGGAGATGGGCAGTACTTC. It yields the protein CASSRTKRGGDGQYF. The J gene is TRBJ2-7, the V gene TRBV3-1 (or the pseudogene TRBV3-2), with TRBD2 matching over 10 bases. CDR1 and CDR2 (germline): LGHDT, YNNKEL (reference sequence). V trimming: 4 bases; J trimming: 9 bases; junction bases outside the gene matches: 12. CDR3 size: 15 residues.

CDR3 bases: TGTGCCACCAGCCGGGAGGGTCGGGGCGCGTACAATGAGCAGTTCTTC. It is translated as CATSREGRGAYNEQFF. This sequence joins TRBV15 and TRBJ2-1; 8 bases agree with TRBD2. Germline CDR1 reads LNHNV; CDR2 reads YYDKDF (reference sequence). This CDR3 contains 16 residues. V lost 5 bases and J lost 4; bases outside the gene matches: 10.

The chain uses TRBV5-4 and TRBJ1-2; 10 nucleotides line up with TRBD1. J gave up 8 bases and V 4 bases, and 2 bases lay outside the gene matches. The CDR3 has 12 residues. Germline V gene lookup returns CDR1 SGHNT and CDR2 YYREEE (reference sequence). The CDR3 protein is CASSLGQGGYTF. As DNA, the CDR3 is TGTGCCAGCAGCCTGGGACAGGGGGGCTACACCTTC.